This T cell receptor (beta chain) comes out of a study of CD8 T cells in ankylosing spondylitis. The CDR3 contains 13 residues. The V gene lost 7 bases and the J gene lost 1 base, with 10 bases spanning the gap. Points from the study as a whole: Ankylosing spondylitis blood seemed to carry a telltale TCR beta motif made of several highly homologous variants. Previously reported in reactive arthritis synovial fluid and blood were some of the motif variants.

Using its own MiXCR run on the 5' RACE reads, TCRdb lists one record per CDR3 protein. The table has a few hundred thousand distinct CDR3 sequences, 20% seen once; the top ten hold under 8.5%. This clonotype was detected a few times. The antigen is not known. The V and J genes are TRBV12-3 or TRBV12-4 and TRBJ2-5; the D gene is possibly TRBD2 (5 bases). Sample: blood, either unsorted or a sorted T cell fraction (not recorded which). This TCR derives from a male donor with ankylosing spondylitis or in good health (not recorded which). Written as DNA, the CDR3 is TGTGCCAGCACCCCGGACTTCCAAGAGACCCAGTACTTC. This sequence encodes CASTPDFQETQYF.